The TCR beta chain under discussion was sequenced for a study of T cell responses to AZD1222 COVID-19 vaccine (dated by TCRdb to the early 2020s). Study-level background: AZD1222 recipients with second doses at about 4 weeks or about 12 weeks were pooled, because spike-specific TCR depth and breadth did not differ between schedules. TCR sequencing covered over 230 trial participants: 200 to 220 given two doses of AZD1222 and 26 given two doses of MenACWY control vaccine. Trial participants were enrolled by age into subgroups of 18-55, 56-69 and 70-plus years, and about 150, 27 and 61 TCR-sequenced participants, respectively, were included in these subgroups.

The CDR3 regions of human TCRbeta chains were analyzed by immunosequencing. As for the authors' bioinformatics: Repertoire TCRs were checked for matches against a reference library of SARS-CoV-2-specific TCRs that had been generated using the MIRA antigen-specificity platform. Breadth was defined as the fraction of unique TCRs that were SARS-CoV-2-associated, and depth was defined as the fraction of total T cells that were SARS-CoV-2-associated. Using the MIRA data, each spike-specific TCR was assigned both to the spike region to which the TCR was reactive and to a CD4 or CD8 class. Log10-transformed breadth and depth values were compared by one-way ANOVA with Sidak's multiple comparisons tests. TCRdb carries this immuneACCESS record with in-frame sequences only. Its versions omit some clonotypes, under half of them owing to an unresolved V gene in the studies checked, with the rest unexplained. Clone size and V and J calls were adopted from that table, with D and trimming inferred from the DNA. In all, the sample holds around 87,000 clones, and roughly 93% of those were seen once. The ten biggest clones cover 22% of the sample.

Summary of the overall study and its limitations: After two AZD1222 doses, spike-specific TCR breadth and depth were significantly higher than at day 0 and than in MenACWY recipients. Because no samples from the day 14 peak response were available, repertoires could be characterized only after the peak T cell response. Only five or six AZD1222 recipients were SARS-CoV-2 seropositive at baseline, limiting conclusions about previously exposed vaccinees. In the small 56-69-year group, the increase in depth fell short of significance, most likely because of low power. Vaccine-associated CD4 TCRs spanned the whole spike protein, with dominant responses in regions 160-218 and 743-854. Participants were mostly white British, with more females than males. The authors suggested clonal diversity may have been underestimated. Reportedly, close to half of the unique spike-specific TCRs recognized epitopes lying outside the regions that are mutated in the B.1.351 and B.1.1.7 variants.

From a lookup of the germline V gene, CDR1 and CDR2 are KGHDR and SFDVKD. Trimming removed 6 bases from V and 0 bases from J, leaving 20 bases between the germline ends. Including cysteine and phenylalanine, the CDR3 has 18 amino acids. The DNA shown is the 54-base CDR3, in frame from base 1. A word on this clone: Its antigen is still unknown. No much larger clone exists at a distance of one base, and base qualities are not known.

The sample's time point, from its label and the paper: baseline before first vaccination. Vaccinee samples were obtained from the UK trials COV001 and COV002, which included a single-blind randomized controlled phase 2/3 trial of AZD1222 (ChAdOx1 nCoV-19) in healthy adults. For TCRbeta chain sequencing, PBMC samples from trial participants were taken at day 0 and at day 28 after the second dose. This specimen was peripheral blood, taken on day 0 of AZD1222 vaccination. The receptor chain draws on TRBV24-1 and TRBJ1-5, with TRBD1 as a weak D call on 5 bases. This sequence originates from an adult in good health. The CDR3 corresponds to CATSLGIGGTASNQPQHF. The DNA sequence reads TGTGCCACCAGTCTTGGCATCGGGGGGACGGCTAGCAATCAGCCCCAGCATTTT.